This entry concerns a single T cell receptor (beta chain). Antigen specificity is unknown. The data were obtained in a study of blood T cells in healthy people across ages. Study-level results: Researchers deemed the diversity estimates from one million T cells underestimates.

Through a sample-barcoded 5' primer and a J-beta primer mix, a second PCR was run for roughly 7 to 11 cycles. Each of the cDNA molecules was tagged by a template-switch adaptor with 12 random nucleotides. Every sample gave at least 2.5 million paired-end reads containing CDR3. MiXCR, run by TCRdb on the 5' RACE reads, gives a single entry per CDR3 protein. This repertoire shows some 900,000 distinct CDR3 sequences, around 46% found once; its top ten account for 10% to 15%. The receptor was derived from a man aged 25 to 40 in good health. Source material: blood.

Written as DNA, the CDR3 is TGTGCCAGCAGTTTCCGGGGGGGCCAATCCGGTGAGCAGTTCTTC. It yields the protein CASSFRGGQSGEQFF. This rearrangement joins TRBV12-3 or TRBV12-4 to TRBJ2-1, with TRBD2 matching 8 bases. J was trimmed by 9 bases and V by 3 bases; bases with no gene match: 10. This CDR3 is built from 15 residues.